This T cell receptor beta chain emerged from a study of OX40 agonist ivuxolimab in advanced cancers. Across the study: Given to patients was ivuxolimab, an agonistic anti-OX40 (CD134) antibody. All patients had ivuxolimab intravenously every 2 weeks at 0.01 to 10 mg/kg. Therapy given before enrollment (anti-PD-1, anti-PD-L1 or anti-CTLA-4) was allowed, and roughly 42% had some.

The CDR3 loop spans 12 amino acids. Trimming took off 1 base at V and 5 bases at J, with 5 bases between the two ends. The germline V gene encodes CDR1 SEHNR and CDR2 FQNEAQ (reference sequence). Clones were read by immunoSEQ multiplex PCR, and TCRdb kept only the in-frame ones, dropping some. The data show about 130,000 clones, approximately 94% seen once. The chain recombines TRBV7-9 with TRBJ2-5; unclear D gene. This sample comprised CD4+ or CD8+ T cells sorted from blood, obtained in a trial of the OX40 agonist ivuxolimab. This TCR was sampled from an adult with an advanced solid tumor such as melanoma, head and neck, liver or kidney cancer. CDR3 sequence: CASSLVGETQYF. The CDR3 DNA is TGTGCCAGCAGCTTAGTGGGGGAGACCCAGTACTTC.